Described below is a single TCR beta chain sequence and its context. As yet, its antigen is unknown. This sample is part of a study of cytomegalovirus exposure and HLA in healthy donors. General study points: CMV serostatus alone was available as immune exposure information. High sensitivity and specificity were reportedly achieved when the classifier diagnosed cytomegalovirus status.

PCR amplification relied on 60 Vbeta primers (plus 13 Jbeta primers). Produced via immunoSEQ multiplex PCR; TCRdb's table is partial and in-frame only. The sample lists around 110,000 clones; less than 80% were seen once. Germline CDR1 is SGHRS and CDR2 is YFSETQ. V lost 4 bases and J lost 1, with 11 bases in between. This CDR3 has 15 residues. This clonotype originated in a woman under 40 in good health and CMV-seronegative. Sequenced material: PBMCs. The chain combines TRBV5-1 with TRBJ2-2; D is possibly TRBD1 (5 bases). The CDR3 protein is CASSLDRGNTGELFF. The CDR3 DNA is TGCGCCAGCAGCCTAGACAGAGGGAACACCGGGGAGCTGTTTTTT.